The text below deals with one T cell receptor (beta chain). Sample-barcoded 5' priming and a J-beta primer mix drove a second PCR of about 6 to 12 cycles. TCRdb independently ran MiXCR on the 5' RACE reads; one entry per CDR3 protein. This table holds about 1 million distinct CDR3 sequences, roughly 24% found once. V gave up 5 bases and J gave up 4 bases, with 11 bases separating them. CDR3 length: 13 amino acids. Germline CDR1 is MNHEY and CDR2 is SVGAGI. This entry is derived from a study of blood T cells in healthy people across ages. A further study also used this sample, focusing on T cells of mothers and their children.

This TCR came from a girl aged 2-9 years in good health. Input material: blood. The J gene is TRBJ1-2, the V gene TRBV6-5; D might be TRBD1 (5 bases). CDR3 DNA sequence: TGTGCCAGCAGTGAGGACATAGGCTATGGCTACACCTTC. Translated: CASSEDIGYGYTF.